This paragraph reports one T cell receptor (beta chain). Its antigen target is currently unknown. No much larger clonotype is one base removed from it; base qualities were not supplied. To estimate absolute template abundance from read counts, synthetic TCR analog templates were spiked into each PCR. Using the immunoSEQ assay, TCRbeta CDR3 regions were amplified from genomic DNA with bias-controlled V and J gene primers. Sequencing of rearranged TCRbeta segments was performed at approximately 20X coverage. The paper's processing steps were these. Sequencing errors were corrected by clustering and CDR3s were annotated against IMGT to assign V, D and J genes. Downstream analyses used only productive TCRbeta rearrangements, leaving out any out-of-frame or stop-codon sequences. Clonality was calculated as one minus the Shannon entropy normalized by the log of the number of unique productive sequences. Clones differing between time points or between blood and tumor were identified by Fisher's exact test with Benjamini-Hochberg correction at adjusted p below 0.01. The table comes from immuneACCESS by way of TCRdb, which keeps in-frame sequences with V and J called. Part of the clones is missing from these tables; in studies checked, under half for an unresolved V gene and the rest for unknown reasons. V and J calls and clone size are those listed in that table; D and trimming were worked out from the DNA. The sample records tens of thousands of clones, roughly 82% of which are singletons. The top ten hold roughly 3.6% of the sample.

V drops 0 bases and J drops 4 bases, leaving 19 bases in between. CDR1 and CDR2 (LGHNA, YSLEER) derive from the germline V gene. The CDR3 spans 18 residues, from the cysteine through the phenylalanine. The entry retains the CDR3 DNA only, 54 bases that are in frame from base 1. This sample stems from a study of PD-L1 blockade in urothelial cancer (dated by TCRdb to about 2017). For the study in its entirety: Therapy was started around 2014 for all patients, and atezolizumab 1,200 mg was administered intravenously every 3 weeks. Twenty-five of 29 patients were identified as males with urothelial cancer of bladder origin, and a prior smoking history was reported by 18 of 29 patients. An ECOG performance status of 0 or 1 was recorded for the patients, and 0 to 3 prior chemotherapy regimens had been received by the patients. Blood samples were analyzed at two time points: 3 weeks after treatment start (second dose) and 6 weeks after treatment start. Blood samples yielded a median of 141,255 T cells and tens of thousands of unique TCRs, with median clonality approximately 0.08. The study was an exploratory multi-omic analysis of somatic, immune and clinical correlates of response to PD-L1 blockade with atezolizumab in urothelial cancer. TCR sequencing covered pretreatment tumor samples and matched, serially collected peripheral blood taken before and after atezolizumab treatment. Progression-free survival longer than 6 months counted as durable clinical benefit, and TCR features were additionally tested against both progression-free and overall survival. In the same patients who had TCR sequencing, pretreatment tumors also underwent whole exome sequencing and RNA sequencing. Durable clinical benefit was achieved by nine patients and was not achieved by 20 patients. Pretreatment blood TCR-seq was available for under 35 patients, at least one posttreatment blood collection was obtained for 24 patients, and tumor TCR-seq was available for 24 patients. Points the paper makes about the study in general: Because the sample size was small (n ≈ 27) and many exploratory analyses were performed, the results are intended to be hypothesis-generating. Patients with durable benefit showed greater expansion of tumor-associated TCR clones in peripheral blood 3 weeks after starting treatment (n ≈ 21, p = 0.022). Improved progression-free and overall survival was found to be associated with pretreatment peripheral blood TCR clonality below the median.

The cohort included roughly 30 patients with locally advanced or metastatic urothelial carcinoma who were treated at Memorial Sloan Kettering on a trial protocol. Peripheral blood mononuclear cells were collected from each patient pretreatment and during treatment, giving between 1 and 8 total time points per patient. The Qiagen DNeasy Blood extraction kit was used to purify genomic DNA from total PBMCs and tumor samples. PBMCs were collected pretreatment and during treatment, and were isolated and stored as previously described. This clonotype originated in a man in his sixties or seventies with urothelial cancer. Specimen: PBMCs, collected around atezolizumab (anti-PD-L1) treatment. The chain is made from TRBV4-3 and TRBJ2-1; the best D guess is TRBD2, with 6 bases matching. CDR3 loop: CASSQDRSGRGLYNEQFF. The DNA sequence is TGCGCCAGCAGCCAAGATCGGTCCGGGCGGGGATTATACAATGAGCAGTTCTTC.